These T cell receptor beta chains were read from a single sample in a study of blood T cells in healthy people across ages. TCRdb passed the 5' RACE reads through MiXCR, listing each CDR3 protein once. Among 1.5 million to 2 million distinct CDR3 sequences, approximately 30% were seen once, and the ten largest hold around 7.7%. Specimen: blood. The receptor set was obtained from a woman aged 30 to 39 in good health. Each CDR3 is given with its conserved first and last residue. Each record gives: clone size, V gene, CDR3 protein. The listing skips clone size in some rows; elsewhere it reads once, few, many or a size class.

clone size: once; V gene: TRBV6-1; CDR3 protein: CASSEAGGETGEKLFF
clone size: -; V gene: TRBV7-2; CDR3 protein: CASSPDGEQETQYF
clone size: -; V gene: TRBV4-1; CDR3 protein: CASSPGTASSGANVLTF
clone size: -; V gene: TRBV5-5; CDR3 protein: CASSLRGGSLSYNEQYF
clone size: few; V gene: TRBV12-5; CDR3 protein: CASGLAPGREGNYGYTF
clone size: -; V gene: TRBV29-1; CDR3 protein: CSVDTPGPPWGTQYF
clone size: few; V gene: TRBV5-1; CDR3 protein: CASSSTGLRVETQYF
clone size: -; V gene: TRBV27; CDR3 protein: CVSSGLAKNIQYF
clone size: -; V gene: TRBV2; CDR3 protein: CASSELPSGYNEQFF
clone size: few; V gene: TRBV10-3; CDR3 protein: CAISDLSGKETQYF
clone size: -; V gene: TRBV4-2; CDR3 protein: CASSQTYRGNEQYF
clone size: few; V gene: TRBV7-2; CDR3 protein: CASSLGASNTEAFF
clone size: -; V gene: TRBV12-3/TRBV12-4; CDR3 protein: CASSRRLKTGEFTDTQYF
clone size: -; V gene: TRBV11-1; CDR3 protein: CASSRLETPNEQYF
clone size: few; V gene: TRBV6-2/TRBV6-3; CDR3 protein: CASFGTSGREEQFF
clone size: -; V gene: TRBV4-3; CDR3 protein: CASSQPSGGGTGELFF
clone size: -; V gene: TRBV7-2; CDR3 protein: CASSSLPKEPQHF
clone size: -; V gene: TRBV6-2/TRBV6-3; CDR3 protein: CASSYAGQLYGYTF
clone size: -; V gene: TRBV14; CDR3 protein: CASSQDRRASTDTQYF
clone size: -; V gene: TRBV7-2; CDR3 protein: CASRDGGTETQYF
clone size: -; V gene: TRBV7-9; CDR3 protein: CASSSLRDRDGYTF
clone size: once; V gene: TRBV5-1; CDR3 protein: CASSSGTGWIEAFF
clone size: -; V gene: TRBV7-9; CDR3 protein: CASSPGGRANEKLFF
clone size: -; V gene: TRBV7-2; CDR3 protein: CASSARGAGGRGNEQFF
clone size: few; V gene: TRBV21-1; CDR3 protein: CASTPPDRAHEQFF
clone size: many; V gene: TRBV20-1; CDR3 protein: CSARYSGLNNEQFF